This T cell receptor (beta chain) came from a study of blood T cell repertoires in COVID-19. Some clones are missing from TCRdb's copy, which holds only in-frame ones; the method was immunoSEQ multiplex PCR. The sample has around 300,000 clones; around 89% are singletons. In its sample, this clone was seen once. The germline gene is not matched at one end of the junction; a read error may be the cause. Germline CDR1 reads SSHAT; CDR2 reads FNYEAQ (reference sequence). The CDR3 spans 15 residues. Cohort assignment relied on participant-reported clinical history. The chain recombines TRBV7-7 with TRBJ2-7; 9 bases match TRBD1. The sample consisted of PBMCs or T cells enriched from blood (not recorded which). This receptor was taken from a young woman who had recovered from COVID-19. This CDR3 is CASSSPGQGSSEQYF. The CDR3 coding sequence is TGTGCTAGCAGCTCTCCGGGACAGGGTAGTTCCGAGCAGTACTTC.